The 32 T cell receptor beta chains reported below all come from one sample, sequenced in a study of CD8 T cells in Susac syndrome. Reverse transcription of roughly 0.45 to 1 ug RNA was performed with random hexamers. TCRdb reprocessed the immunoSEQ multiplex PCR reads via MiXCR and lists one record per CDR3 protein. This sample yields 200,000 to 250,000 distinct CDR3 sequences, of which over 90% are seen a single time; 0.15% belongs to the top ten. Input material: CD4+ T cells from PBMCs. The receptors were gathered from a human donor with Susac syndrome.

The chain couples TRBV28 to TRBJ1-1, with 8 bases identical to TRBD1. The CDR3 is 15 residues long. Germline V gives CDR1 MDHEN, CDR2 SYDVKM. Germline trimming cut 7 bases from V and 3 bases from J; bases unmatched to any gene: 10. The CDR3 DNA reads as TGTGCCAGCATCGTTACAGGGGGTAGGGACACTGAAGCTTTCTTT. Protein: CASIVTGGRDTEAFF. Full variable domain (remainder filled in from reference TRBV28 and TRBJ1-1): DVKVTQSSRYLVKRTGEKVFLECVQDMDHENMFWYRQDPGLGLRLIYFSYDVKMKEKGDIPEGYSVSREKKERFSLILESASTNQTSMYLCASIVTGGRDTEAFFGQGTRLTVV.

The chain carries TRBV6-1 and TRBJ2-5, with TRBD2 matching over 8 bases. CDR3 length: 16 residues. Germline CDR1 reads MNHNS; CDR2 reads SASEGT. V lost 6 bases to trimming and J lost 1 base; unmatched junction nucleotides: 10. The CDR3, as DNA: TGTGCCAGCAGCCGTTCACTAGCGGAATTCCAAGAGACCCAGTACTTC. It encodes CASSRSLAEFQETQYF.

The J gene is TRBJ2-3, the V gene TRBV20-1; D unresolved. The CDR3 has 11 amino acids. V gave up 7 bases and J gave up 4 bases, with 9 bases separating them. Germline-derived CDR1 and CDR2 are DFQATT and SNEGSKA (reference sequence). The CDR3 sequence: CSERRADTQYF. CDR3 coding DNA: TGCAGTGAGAGACGGGCAGATACGCAGTATTTT.

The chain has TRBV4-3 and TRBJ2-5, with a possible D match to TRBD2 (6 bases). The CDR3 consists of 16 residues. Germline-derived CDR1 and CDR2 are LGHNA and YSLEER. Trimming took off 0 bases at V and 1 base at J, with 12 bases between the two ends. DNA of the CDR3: TGCGCCAGCAGCCAAGATCAAAAGCGGGTCCAAGAGACCCAGTACTTC. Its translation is CASSQDQKRVQETQYF.

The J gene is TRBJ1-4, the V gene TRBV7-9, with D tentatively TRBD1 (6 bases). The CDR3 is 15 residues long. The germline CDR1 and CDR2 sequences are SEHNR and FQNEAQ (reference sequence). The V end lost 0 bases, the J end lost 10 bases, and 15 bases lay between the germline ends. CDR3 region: CASSLAAGDGRKLFF. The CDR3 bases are TGTGCCAGCAGCTTAGCCGCAGGGGACGGGCGAAAACTGTTTTTT.

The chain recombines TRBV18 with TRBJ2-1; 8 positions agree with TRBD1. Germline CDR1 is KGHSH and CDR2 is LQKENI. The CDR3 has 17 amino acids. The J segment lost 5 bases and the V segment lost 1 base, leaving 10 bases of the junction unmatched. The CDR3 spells CASSPLDTGGRDNEQFF. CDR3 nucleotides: TGTGCCAGCTCACCACTCGACACAGGGGGTCGGGACAATGAGCAGTTCTTC.

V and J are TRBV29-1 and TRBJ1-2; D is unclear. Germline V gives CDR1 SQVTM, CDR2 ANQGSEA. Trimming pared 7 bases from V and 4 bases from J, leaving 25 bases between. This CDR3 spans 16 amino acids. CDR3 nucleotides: TGCAGCGCGTATACCGGGCCCGGCGGAGTAGGCTATGGCTACACCTTC. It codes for CSAYTGPGGVGYGYTF.

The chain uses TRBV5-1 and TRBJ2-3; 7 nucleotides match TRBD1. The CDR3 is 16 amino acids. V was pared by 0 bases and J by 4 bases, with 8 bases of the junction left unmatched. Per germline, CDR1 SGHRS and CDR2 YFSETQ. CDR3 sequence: CASSLGGQGDPDTQYF. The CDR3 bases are TGCGCCAGCAGCTTGGGGGGCCAGGGGGACCCAGATACGCAGTATTTT.

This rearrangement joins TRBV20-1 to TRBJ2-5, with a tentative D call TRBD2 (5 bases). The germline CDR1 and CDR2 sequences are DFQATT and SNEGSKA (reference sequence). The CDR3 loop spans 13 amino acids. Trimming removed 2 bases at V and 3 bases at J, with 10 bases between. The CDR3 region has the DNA TGCAGTGCTAGACCCGGGGTCGAAGAGACCCAGTACTTC. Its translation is CSARPGVEETQYF.

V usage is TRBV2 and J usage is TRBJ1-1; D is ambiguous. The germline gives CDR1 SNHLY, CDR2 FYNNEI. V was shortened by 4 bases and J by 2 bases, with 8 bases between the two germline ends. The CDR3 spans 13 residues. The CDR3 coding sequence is TGTGCCAGCAGTGTGCGGAGAAACACTGAAGCTTTCTTT. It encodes CASSVRRNTEAFF.

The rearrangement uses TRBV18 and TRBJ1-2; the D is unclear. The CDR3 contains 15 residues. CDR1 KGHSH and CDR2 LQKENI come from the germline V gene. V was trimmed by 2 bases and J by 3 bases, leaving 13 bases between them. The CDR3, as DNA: TGTGCCAGCTCACCATTGCCAGCATCCTACTATGGCTACACCTTC. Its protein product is CASSPLPASYYGYTF. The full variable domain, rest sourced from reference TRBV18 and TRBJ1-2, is NAGVMQNPRHLVRRRGQEARLRCSPMKGHSHVYWYRQLPEEGLKFMVYLQKENIIDESGMPKERFSAEFPKEGPSILRIQQVVRGDSAAYFCASSPLPASYYGYTFGSGTRLTVV.

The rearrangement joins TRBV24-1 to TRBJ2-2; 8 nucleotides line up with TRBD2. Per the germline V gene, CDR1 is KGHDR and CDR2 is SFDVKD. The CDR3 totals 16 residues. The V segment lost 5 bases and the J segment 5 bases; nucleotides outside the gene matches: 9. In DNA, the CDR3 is TGTGCCACCAGTGTTGCTGGCGCTAGCGGGACCGGGGAGCTGTTTTTT. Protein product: CATSVAGASGTGELFF.

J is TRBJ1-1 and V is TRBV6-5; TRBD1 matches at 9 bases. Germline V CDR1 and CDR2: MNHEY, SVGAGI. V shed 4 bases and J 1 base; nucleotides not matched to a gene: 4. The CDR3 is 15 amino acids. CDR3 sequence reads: CASSSQGATNTEAFF. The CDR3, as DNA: TGTGCCAGCAGTTCACAGGGGGCAACGAACACTGAAGCTTTCTTT.

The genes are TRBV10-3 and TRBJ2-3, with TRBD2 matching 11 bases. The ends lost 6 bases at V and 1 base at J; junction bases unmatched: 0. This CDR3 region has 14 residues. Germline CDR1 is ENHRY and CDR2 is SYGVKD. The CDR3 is CAIRGLAGTDTQYF. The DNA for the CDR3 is TGTGCCATCAGGGGACTAGCGGGCACAGATACGCAGTATTTT.

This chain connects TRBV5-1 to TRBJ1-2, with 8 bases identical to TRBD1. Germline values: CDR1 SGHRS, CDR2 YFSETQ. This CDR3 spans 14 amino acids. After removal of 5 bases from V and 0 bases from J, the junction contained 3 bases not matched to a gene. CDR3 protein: CASRAGGSNYGYTF. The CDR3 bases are TGCGCCAGCAGAGCAGGGGGCTCTAACTATGGCTACACCTTC.

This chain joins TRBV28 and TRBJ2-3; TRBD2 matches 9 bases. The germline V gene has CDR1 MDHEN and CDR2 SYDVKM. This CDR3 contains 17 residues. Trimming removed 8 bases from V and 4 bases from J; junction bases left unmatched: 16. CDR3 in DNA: TGTGCCAGCTCTGGGTTCGGCGGGGGGGCTATCTCAGATACGCAGTATTTT. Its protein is CASSGFGGGAISDTQYF. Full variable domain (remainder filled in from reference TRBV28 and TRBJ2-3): DVKVTQSSRYLVKRTGEKVFLECVQDMDHENMFWYRQDPGLGLRLIYFSYDVKMKEKGDIPEGYSVSREKKERFSLILESASTNQTSMYLCASSGFGGGAISDTQYFGPGTRLTVL.

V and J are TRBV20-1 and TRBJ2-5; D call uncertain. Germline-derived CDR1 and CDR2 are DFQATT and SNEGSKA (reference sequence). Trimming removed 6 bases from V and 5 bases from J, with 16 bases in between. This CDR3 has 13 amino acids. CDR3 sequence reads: CSAPIKTVETQYF. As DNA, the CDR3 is TGCAGTGCCCCAATCAAGACGGTTGAGACCCAGTACTTC.

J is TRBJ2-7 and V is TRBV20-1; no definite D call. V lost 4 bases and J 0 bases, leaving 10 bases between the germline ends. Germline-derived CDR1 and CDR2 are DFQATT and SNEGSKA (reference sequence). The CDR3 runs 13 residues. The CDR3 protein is CSAKGYSSYEQYF. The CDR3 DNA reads TGCAGTGCTAAGGGATATAGCTCCTACGAGCAGTACTTC.

Here the CDR3 DNA reads TGTGCCAGTGGGGGGACCCTTGGGGAGCAGTTCTTC. Translating gives CASGGTLGEQFF. V and J are TRBV19 and TRBJ2-1, with a possible D match to TRBD2 (6 bases). Germline CDR1 is LNHDA and CDR2 is SQIVND (reference sequence). CDR3 length: 12 residues. V was trimmed by 8 bases and J by 10 bases, leaving 15 bases between them.

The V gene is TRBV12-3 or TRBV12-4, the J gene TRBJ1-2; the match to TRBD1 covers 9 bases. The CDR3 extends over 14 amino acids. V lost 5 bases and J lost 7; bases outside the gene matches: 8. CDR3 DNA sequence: TGTGCCAGCAGTCCATTCCGGGACAGGGCTGGCTACACCTTC. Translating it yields CASSPFRDRAGYTF.

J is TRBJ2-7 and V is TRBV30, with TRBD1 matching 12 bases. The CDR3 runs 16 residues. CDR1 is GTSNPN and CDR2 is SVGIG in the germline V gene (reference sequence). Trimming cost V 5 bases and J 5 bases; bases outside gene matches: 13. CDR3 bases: TGTGCCTGGGGTAAAAGGGACAGGGGGCTCCTCCACGAGCAGTACTTC. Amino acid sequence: CAWGKRDRGLLHEQYF.

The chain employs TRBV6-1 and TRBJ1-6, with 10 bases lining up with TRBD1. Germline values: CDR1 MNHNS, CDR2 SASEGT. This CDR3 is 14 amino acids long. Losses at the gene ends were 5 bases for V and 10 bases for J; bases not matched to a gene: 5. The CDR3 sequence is CASSRDRGGSPLHF. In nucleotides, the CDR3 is TGTGCCAGCAGTAGGGACAGGGGTGGGTCACCCCTCCACTTT.

This CDR3 is CASSPDGAENSPLHF. The CDR3 DNA follows: TGTGCCAGCTCACCGGACGGGGCTGAGAATTCACCCCTCCACTTT. The rearrangement joins TRBV18 to TRBJ1-6, with D possibly matching TRBD1 (5 bases). The V gene lost 3 bases and the J gene lost 7 bases, with 13 bases spanning the gap. The CDR3 is made up of 15 amino acids. The germline gives CDR1 KGHSH, CDR2 LQKENI. Based on the CDR3 plus reference TRBV18 and TRBJ1-6, the full variable domain is NAGVMQNPRHLVRRRGQEARLRCSPMKGHSHVYWYRQLPEEGLKFMVYLQKENIIDESGMPKERFSAEFPKEGPSILRIQQVVRGDSAAYFCASSPDGAENSPLHFGNGTRLTVT.

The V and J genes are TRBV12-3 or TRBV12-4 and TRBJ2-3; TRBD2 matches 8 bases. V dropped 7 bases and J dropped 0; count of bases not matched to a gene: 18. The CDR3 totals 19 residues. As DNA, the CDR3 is TGTGCCAGCACCCCAGGAGGCGGGGGGACCACGCCTAGCACAGATACGCAGTATTTT. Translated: CASTPGGGGTTPSTDTQYF.

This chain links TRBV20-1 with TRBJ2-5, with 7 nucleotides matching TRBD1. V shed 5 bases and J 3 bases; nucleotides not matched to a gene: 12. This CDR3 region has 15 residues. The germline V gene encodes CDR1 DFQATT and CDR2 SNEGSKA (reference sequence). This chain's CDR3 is CSALGRPGTEETQYF. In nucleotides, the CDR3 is TGCAGTGCTCTGGGGCGGCCAGGGACAGAAGAGACCCAGTACTTC.

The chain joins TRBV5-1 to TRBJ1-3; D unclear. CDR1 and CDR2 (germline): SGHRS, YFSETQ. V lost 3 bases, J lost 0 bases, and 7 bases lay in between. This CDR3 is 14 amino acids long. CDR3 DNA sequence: TGCGCCAGCAGCTCCGGGCCCTCTGGAAACACCATATATTTT. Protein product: CASSSGPSGNTIYF.

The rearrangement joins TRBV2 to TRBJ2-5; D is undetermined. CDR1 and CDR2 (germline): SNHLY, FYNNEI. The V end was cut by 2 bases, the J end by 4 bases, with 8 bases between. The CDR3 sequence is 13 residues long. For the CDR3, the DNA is TGTGCCAGCAGTGAAAGGCGAGGAGAGACCCAGTACTTC. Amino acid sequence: CASSERRGETQYF.

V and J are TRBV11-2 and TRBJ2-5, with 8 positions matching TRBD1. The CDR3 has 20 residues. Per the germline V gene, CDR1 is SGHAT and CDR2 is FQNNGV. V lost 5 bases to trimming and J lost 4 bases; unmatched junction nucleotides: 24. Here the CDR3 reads CASSPRVMAGGLSGGETQYF. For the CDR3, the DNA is TGTGCCAGCAGCCCCCGCGTTATGGCAGGGGGCTTATCAGGAGGAGAGACCCAGTACTTC.

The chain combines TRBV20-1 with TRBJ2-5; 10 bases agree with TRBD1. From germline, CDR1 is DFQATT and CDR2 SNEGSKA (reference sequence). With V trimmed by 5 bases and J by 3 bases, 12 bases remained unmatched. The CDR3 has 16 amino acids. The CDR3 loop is CSAQPRDRGHEETQYF. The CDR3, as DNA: TGCAGTGCTCAGCCCCGTGACAGGGGGCATGAAGAGACCCAGTACTTC.

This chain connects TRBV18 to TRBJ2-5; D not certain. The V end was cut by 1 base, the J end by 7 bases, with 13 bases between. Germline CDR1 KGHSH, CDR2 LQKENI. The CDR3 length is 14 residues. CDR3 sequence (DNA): TGTGCCAGCTCACCACTTGATGGGTCCGGGACCCAGTACTTC. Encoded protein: CASSPLDGSGTQYF.

CDR3 bases: TGCAGCGTTGAAGAGGGTAGTCATGAGCAGTTCTTC. Translating it yields CSVEEGSHEQFF. The chain carries TRBV29-1 and TRBJ2-1; no firm D call. CDR1 is SQVTM and CDR2 is ANQGSEA in the germline V gene. The V end lost 0 bases, the J end lost 8 bases, and 8 bases lay between the germline ends. This CDR3 is 12 amino acids long.

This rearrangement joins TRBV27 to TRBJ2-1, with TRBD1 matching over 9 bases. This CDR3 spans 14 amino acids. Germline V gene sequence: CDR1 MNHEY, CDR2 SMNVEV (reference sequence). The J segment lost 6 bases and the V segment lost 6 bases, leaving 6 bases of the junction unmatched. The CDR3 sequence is CASRRDRVGNEQFF. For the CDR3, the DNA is TGTGCCAGCAGACGGGACAGGGTGGGCAATGAGCAGTTCTTC.